Presented here are 29 T cell receptor beta chains from one specimen sequenced in a study of cytomegalovirus exposure and HLA in healthy donors. 60 Vbeta and 13 Jbeta primers were used in PCR. Data came from immunoSEQ multiplex PCR; TCRdb stores just in-frame clones and leaves some out. The repertoire holds around 190,000 clones, with 70% to 90% as singletons. Sample: PBMCs. Every receptor here comes from a woman aged 18-30 years in good health and CMV-seronegative.

The chain combines TRBV4-1 with TRBJ2-7; TRBD2 matches 11 bases. Germline V gene lookup returns CDR1 MGHRA and CDR2 YSYEKL. This CDR3 region has 20 residues. The J segment lost 2 bases and the V segment lost 5 bases, leaving 20 bases of the junction unmatched. This CDR3 reads CASSSQPAGVLAGGPYEQYF. The CDR3 nucleotides are TGCGCCAGCAGCTCTCAGCCAGCGGGGGTTTTAGCGGGAGGGCCCTACGAGCAGTACTTC.

The chain joins TRBV9 to TRBJ2-5; D perhaps matches TRBD1 (6 bases). V was shortened by 4 bases and J by 4 bases, with 26 bases between the two germline ends. This CDR3 spans 18 amino acids. From germline, CDR1 is SGDLS and CDR2 YYNGEE. CDR3 protein: CASSPPWPDRRWLETQYF. CDR3 nucleotides: TGTGCCAGCAGCCCCCCATGGCCCGACAGGAGGTGGTTAGAGACCCAGTACTTC.

This rearrangement joins TRBV30 to TRBJ1-1; 7 nucleotides match TRBD1. The J segment lost 4 bases and the V segment lost 5 bases, leaving 7 bases of the junction unmatched. Per germline, CDR1 GTSNPN and CDR2 SVGIG (reference sequence). The CDR3 spans 13 residues. Written as DNA, the CDR3 is TGTGCCTGGGGGCGACAGGGTCCCACTGAAGCTTTCTTT. Protein product: CAWGRQGPTEAFF. The full variable domain, rest sourced from reference TRBV30 and TRBJ1-1, is SQTIHQWPATLVQPVGSPLSLECTVEGTSNPNLYWYRQAAGRGLQLLFYSVGIGQISSEVPQNLSASRPQDRQFILSSKKLLLSDSGFYLCAWGRQGPTEAFFGQGTRLTVV.

The chain couples TRBV7-2 to TRBJ1-2, with TRBD1 matching 8 bases. Germline trimming cut 3 bases from V and 4 bases from J; bases unmatched to any gene: 7. This CDR3 contains 15 residues. Germline values: CDR1 SGHTA, CDR2 FQGNSA. The CDR3, as DNA: TGTGCCAGCAGCTTCGACACAGGGGGTTTCTATGGCTACACCTTC. As protein: CASSFDTGGFYGYTF. Combining the CDR3 with reference TRBV7-2 and TRBJ1-2 gives the whole variable domain GAGVSQSPSNKVTEKGKDVELRCDPISGHTALYWYRQSLGQGLEFLIYFQGNSAPDKSGLPSDRFSAERTGGSVSTLTIQRTQQEDSAVYLCASSFDTGGFYGYTFGSGTRLTVV.

The chain is built from TRBV5-4 and TRBJ1-1, with D tentatively TRBD1 (5 bases). Germline assignment: CDR1 SGHNT and CDR2 YYREEE (reference sequence). The ends were cut back, 4 bases at V and 4 bases at J, with 17 bases in the middle. This CDR3 contains 15 residues. The DNA for the CDR3 is TGTGCCAGCAGCCCCGTGGGGCACTTCCCCACTGAAGCTTTCTTT. Amino acids: CASSPVGHFPTEAFF.

A single count supports this clone. CDR3 in amino acids: CASSLAARRSDTQYF. In DNA form, the CDR3 reads TGTGCCAGCAGCTTGGCAGCTCGGCGGTCGGATACGCAGTATTTT. This sequence joins TRBV5-4 and TRBJ2-3, with D unresolved. Germline V gene lookup returns CDR1 SGHNT and CDR2 YYREEE (reference sequence). This CDR3 comprises 15 residues. Trimming cost V 0 bases and J 6 bases, with 14 bases left between them.

This chain links TRBV7-3 with TRBJ1-1, with 7 bases lining up with TRBD1. Germline V lookup: CDR1 SGHTA, CDR2 FQGTGA. The V gene end was trimmed by 6 bases and the J gene end by 5 bases; junction bases not matched to a gene: 9. The CDR3 has 14 residues. CDR3 sequence reads: CASSLDRAGTEAFF. As DNA, the CDR3 is TGTGCCAGCAGTTTAGACAGGGCGGGGACTGAAGCTTTCTTT.

A single count supports this clone. J is TRBJ1-2 and V is TRBV19; 7 bases match TRBD1. Looked up from germline, CDR1 is LNHDA and CDR2 is SQIVND (reference sequence). The V gene end was trimmed by 6 bases and the J gene end by 0 bases; junction bases not matched to a gene: 4. CDR3 length: 14 residues. The CDR3 DNA is TGTGCCAGTAGCACAGACAGGGCTAACTATGGCTACACCTTC. Translated: CASSTDRANYGYTF.

This rearrangement joins TRBV28 to TRBJ2-1; no firm D call. V was cut by 1 base and J by 11 bases, with 12 bases left in between. CDR1 and CDR2 from the germline V gene are MDHEN and SYDVKM. The CDR3 totals 13 residues. CDR3 in amino acids: CASSLSYLKQQFF. CDR3 sequence (DNA): TGTGCCAGCAGTTTATCGTATTTGAAGCAGCAGTTCTTC.

The chain couples TRBV28 to TRBJ2-7; possibly TRBD1 for D (5 bases). Germline V lookup: CDR1 MDHEN, CDR2 SYDVKM. The CDR3 contains 14 residues. Trimming took 7 bases from V and 6 from J, leaving 19 bases between them. The CDR3 nucleotides read TGTGCCAGCATCCGCCCAGGGCCTCCTGGCGAGCAGTACTTC. Encoded protein: CASIRPGPPGEQYF.

The gene calls are TRBV27 and TRBJ2-7, with D maybe TRBD1 (7 bases). This CDR3 contains 14 residues. Germline assignment: CDR1 MNHEY and CDR2 SMNVEV (reference sequence). Deletions cut 1 base from V and 6 bases from J, with 13 bases between. The CDR3 sequence: CASSLLGRGVEQYF. CDR3 in DNA: TGTGCCAGCAGTTTATTGGGCAGGGGGGTCGAGCAGTACTTC.

V usage is TRBV19 and J usage is TRBJ2-1; tentatively, D is TRBD1 (5 bases). V was trimmed by 3 bases and J by 4 bases, leaving 10 bases between them. The CDR3 covers 14 residues. Germline assignment: CDR1 LNHDA and CDR2 SQIVND (reference sequence). The CDR3 sequence is CASSMGPLYNEQFF. The CDR3 region has the DNA TGTGCCAGTAGTATGGGGCCCCTTTACAATGAGCAGTTCTTC.

This chain connects TRBV19 to TRBJ2-2, with 8 bases lining up with TRBD1. Trimming cost V 3 bases and J 5 bases; bases outside gene matches: 14. The CDR3 is 18 residues long. CDR1 LNHDA and CDR2 SQIVND come from the germline V gene (reference sequence). Here the CDR3 reads CASSISGQGATVTGELFF. Written as DNA, the CDR3 is TGTGCCAGTAGTATCTCCGGGCAGGGGGCTACGGTTACCGGGGAGCTGTTTTTT.

The V gene is TRBV5-4, the J gene TRBJ2-7, with 8 bases that match TRBD2. V trimming: 4 bases; J trimming: 4 bases; junction bases outside the gene matches: 10. The CDR3 totals 15 residues. The germline V gene encodes CDR1 SGHNT and CDR2 YYREEE (reference sequence). The CDR3 reads CASSLRVAGPYEQYF. Written as DNA, the CDR3 is TGTGCCAGCAGCCTGCGAGTAGCGGGACCATACGAGCAGTACTTC.

J is TRBJ1-1 and V is TRBV2; D is ambiguous. The CDR3 loop spans 13 amino acids. The V and J ends lost 6 bases and 1 base respectively, with 9 bases between them. The germline V gene has CDR1 SNHLY and CDR2 FYNNEI. CDR3 sequence reads: CASSRGENTEAFF. The CDR3 region has the DNA TGTGCCAGCAGCCGAGGCGAGAACACTGAAGCTTTCTTT.

V and J are TRBV2 and TRBJ1-1; TRBD1 aligns across 10 bases. Germline CDR1 is SNHLY and CDR2 is FYNNEI. V lost 4 bases and J lost 5; bases outside the gene matches: 4. This CDR3 has 14 amino acids. CDR3 nucleotides: TGTGCCAGCAGTGGACAGGGGGCGCTTACTGAAGCTTTCTTT. Translation gives CASSGQGALTEAFF.

The chain recombines TRBV11-2 with TRBJ2-1, with 13 bases aligning to TRBD2. The germline gives CDR1 SGHAT, CDR2 FQNNGV. There are 16 residues in the CDR3. Trimming at V came to 2 bases and at J to 9 bases, leaving 7 bases not matched to a gene. Here the CDR3 DNA reads TGTGCCAGCAGCTTACTTGGACTAGCGGGAGTCGGTGAGCAGTTCTTC. Protein product: CASSLLGLAGVGEQFF.

The rearrangement links TRBV6-1 to TRBJ1-6; D gene unclear. The germline V gene encodes CDR1 MNHNS and CDR2 SASEGT. V lost 8 bases and J lost 7, with 15 bases in between. The CDR3 length is 14 residues. The CDR3 DNA reads as TGTGCCAGCCGTATCGAGTTAGTGAATTCACCCCTCCACTTT. It translates to CASRIELVNSPLHF.

V is TRBV7-9 and J is TRBJ2-1, with 10 bases matching TRBD1. The CDR3 has 16 residues. V shed 3 bases, J shed 6 bases, and the junction held 8 bases outside the gene matches. Per the germline V gene, CDR1 is SEHNR and CDR2 is FQNEAQ (reference sequence). DNA of the CDR3: TGTGCCAGCAGCTTTCCTCCGGGACAGGGGCGCAATGAGCAGTTCTTC. It yields the protein CASSFPPGQGRNEQFF.

V and J are TRBV14 and TRBJ2-1; 8 nucleotides line up with TRBD2. Germline CDR1 SGHDN, CDR2 FVKESK. The V and J ends lost 3 bases and 4 bases, in that order; junction bases with no gene match: 2. The CDR3 runs to 14 residues. The CDR3 spells CASSQSGSYNEQFF. In nucleotides, the CDR3 is TGTGCCAGCAGCCAGAGCGGGAGTTACAATGAGCAGTTCTTC.

This CDR3 reads CASSVEGQGYTEAFF. The CDR3 nucleotides read TGTGCCAGCAGCGTAGAGGGACAGGGGTACACTGAAGCTTTCTTT. The J gene is TRBJ1-1, the V gene TRBV9, with 10 nucleotides matching TRBD1. V was clipped by 0 bases and J by 3 bases; unmatched bases: 2. The CDR3 consists of 15 residues. Per the germline V gene, CDR1 is SGDLS and CDR2 is YYNGEE.

The rearrangement links TRBV7-2 to TRBJ1-1; D might be TRBD1 (6 bases). In germline, CDR1 is SGHTA, CDR2 FQGNSA. Trimming stripped 5 bases from V and 6 bases from J, with 22 bases between. The CDR3 spans 16 residues. The CDR3 region has the DNA TGTGCCAGCAGCGTCTCTCACCCAGGGGTCGGGGCTGAAGCTTTCTTT. Translating it yields CASSVSHPGVGAEAFF.

The chain has TRBV4-1 and TRBJ2-2; D is possibly TRBD1 (5 bases). Germline V gene data show CDR1 as MGHRA and CDR2 as YSYEKL. The CDR3 spans 13 residues. Trimming removed 5 bases from V and 3 bases from J, with 7 bases in between. The CDR3 DNA follows: TGCGCCAGCAGCTTAGGGGACACCGGGGAGCTGTTTTTT. This sequence encodes CASSLGDTGELFF.

The chain recombines TRBV30 with TRBJ2-7; D may be TRBD1 (5 bases). In germline, CDR1 is GTSNPN, CDR2 SVGIG (reference sequence). The CDR3 loop spans 13 amino acids. The V end lost 2 bases, the J end lost 0 bases, and 8 bases lay between the germline ends. The CDR3 region is CAWSLTVSYEQYF. DNA of the CDR3: TGTGCCTGGAGTCTGACAGTCTCCTACGAGCAGTACTTC.

The genes are TRBV5-1 and TRBJ2-7; 9 nucleotides line up with TRBD1. Germline V CDR1 and CDR2: SGHRS, YFSETQ. Unmatched junction bases numbered 8, after V lost 3 bases and J lost 1 base. The CDR3 has 16 amino acids. In DNA, the CDR3 is TGCGCCAGCAGCTCTCACGACAGGGGGGGATCCTACGAGCAGTACTTC. It yields the protein CASSSHDRGGSYEQYF.

V and J are TRBV4-2 and TRBJ2-7; D remains unclear. The CDR3 has 15 amino acids. Germline CDR1 LGHNA, CDR2 YNFKEQ. Trimming pared 0 bases from V and 1 base from J, leaving 10 bases between. In DNA, the CDR3 is TGTGCCAGCAGCCAAGACGGAGAGAGGTCCTACGAGCAGTACTTC. Residues: CASSQDGERSYEQYF.

This chain joins TRBV5-1 and TRBJ2-2; weak D call: TRBD1 (5 bases). CDR3 size: 16 residues. The V and J ends lost 0 bases and 5 bases respectively, with 14 bases between them. Germline V CDR1 and CDR2: SGHRS, YFSETQ. CDR3 DNA sequence: TGCGCCAGCAGCTTGGGGGGCTCTTTGTTGACCGGGGAGCTGTTTTTT. Its translation: CASSLGGSLLTGELFF.

This clone appeared a single time. V is TRBV11-3 and J is TRBJ2-1; perhaps TRBD1 as D (5 bases). Trimming pared 1 base from V and 7 bases from J, leaving 17 bases between. Germline CDR1 reads SGHNT; CDR2 reads YENEEA. This CDR3 is built from 16 residues. The CDR3 is CASSLGVAGMWNEQFF. The CDR3 nucleotides read TGTGCCAGCAGCTTAGGTGTGGCAGGGATGTGGAATGAGCAGTTCTTC.

The genes are TRBV12-5 and TRBJ1-1, with D possibly being TRBD1 (5 bases). CDR1 and CDR2 (germline): LGHNT, FRNRAP. CDR3 length: 14 amino acids. Trimming stripped 5 bases from V and 5 bases from J, with 15 bases between. DNA of the CDR3: TGTGCTAGTGGTCCCCGCGGGGCTGGAACTGAAGCTTTCTTT. Protein product: CASGPRGAGTEAFF.